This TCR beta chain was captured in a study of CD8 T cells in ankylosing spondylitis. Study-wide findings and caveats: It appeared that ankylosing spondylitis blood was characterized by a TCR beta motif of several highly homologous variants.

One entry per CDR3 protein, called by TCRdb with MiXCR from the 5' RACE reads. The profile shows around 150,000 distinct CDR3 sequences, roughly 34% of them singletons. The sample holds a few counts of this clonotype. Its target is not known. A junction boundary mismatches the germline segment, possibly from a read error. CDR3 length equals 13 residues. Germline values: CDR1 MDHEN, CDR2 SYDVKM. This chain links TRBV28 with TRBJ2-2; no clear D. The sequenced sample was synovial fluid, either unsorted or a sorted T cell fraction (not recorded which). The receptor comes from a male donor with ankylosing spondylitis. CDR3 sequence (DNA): TGCGCTACCGGCACACGACGGACCGGGGAGCTGTTTTTT. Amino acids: CATGTRRTGELFF. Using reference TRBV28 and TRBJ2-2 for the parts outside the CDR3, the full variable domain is DVKVTQSSRYLVKRTGEKVFLECVQDMDHENMFWYRQDPGLGLRLIYFSYDVKMKEKGDIPEGYSVSREKKERFSLILESASTNQTSMYLCATGTRRTGELFFGEGSRLTVL.